Listed below are T cell receptor beta chains from one sample, sequenced in a study of T cell responses to AZD1222 COVID-19 vaccine. The protocol was immunoSEQ multiplex PCR, while the TCRdb copy is restricted to in-frame clones and leaves out a portion. The table shows some 70,000 clones, with around 83% occurring only once. The specimen comprised peripheral blood, sampled on day 0 of AZD1222 vaccination. The receptors were sampled from an adult in good health. Both conserved end residues are part of each CDR3. A D gene is named only where the DNA matches it firmly. Expanded clones are given a class, and other clones once, few, many or no size at all.

d_call j_call clone_size v_call cdr3_nt cdr3_aa
. TRBJ1-2 . TRBV3-1/TRBV3-2 TGTGCCAGCAGCCAAGTGGGGTTCTATGGCTACACCTTC CASSQVGFYGYTF
. TRBJ1-5 . TRBV28 TGTGCCAGCAGTCTATTTACGGGACATCAGAATCAGCCCCAGCATTTT CASSLFTGHQNQPQHF
TRBD1 TRBJ1-6 few TRBV9 TGTGCCAGCAGCGCGAGGGACAGGGCTAATTCACCCCTCCACTTT CASSARDRANSPLHF
TRBD1 TRBJ1-5 . TRBV6-2/TRBV6-3 TGTGCCAGCAGCTCCCCAGGGGGATGGCAGCCCCAGCATTTT CASSSPGGWQPQHF
. TRBJ2-6 few TRBV28 TGTGCCAGCAGTTTAGCGGTTCACTCTGGGGCCAACGTCCTGACTTTC CASSLAVHSGANVLTF
. TRBJ1-1 . TRBV28 TGTGCCAGCAGGTTAAGGAGGACGCCTGGGGGGTGGACTGAAGCTTTCTTT CASRLRRTPGGWTEAFF
. TRBJ1-2 . TRBV6-5 TGTGCCAGCAGGCGCGGGGTTAACTATGGCTACACCTTC CASRRGVNYGYTF
TRBD1 TRBJ1-2 once TRBV7-2 TGTGCCAGCAGCCCGACAGGGTCCGCTAACTATGGCTACACCTTC CASSPTGSANYGYTF
TRBD1 TRBJ1-1 . TRBV6-5 TGTGCCAGCAGTTCACGGACAGGGTGGACTGAAGCTTTCTTT CASSSRTGWTEAFF
. TRBJ1-5 once TRBV3-1/TRBV3-2 TGTGCCAGCAGCCAAGCGTCGGATCAGCCCCAGCATTTT CASSQASDQPQHF
. TRBJ2-5 . TRBV6-5 TGTGCCAGCAGTTCTGTGGGAAAAGAGACCCAGTACTTC CASSSVGKETQYF
. TRBJ1-4 . TRBV5-1 TGCGCCAGCAGCCATTGGGGTGAGGATGAAAAACTGTTTTTT CASSHWGEDEKLFF
. TRBJ1-4 . TRBV5-1 TGCGCCAGCAGCCCGGGTAAAACTAATGAAAAACTGTTTTTT CASSPGKTNEKLFF
TRBD1 TRBJ1-5 . TRBV7-2 TGTGCCAGCAGCTATAGGGGGCGGTCTAGCAATCAGCCCCAGCATTTT CASSYRGRSSNQPQHF
TRBD1 TRBJ1-6 once TRBV7-8 TGTGCCAGCAGTAGGGACAGGTTCAAGGAATCACCCCTCCACTTT CASSRDRFKESPLHF
TRBD2 TRBJ2-3 . TRBV10-2 TGCGCCAGCAGTCCTACTAGCGGGGGGATCACAGATACGCAGTATTTT CASSPTSGGITDTQYF
. TRBJ1-5 . TRBV6-1 TGTGCCAGCAGTGAAGCAGGATTCAATCAGCCCCAGCATTTT CASSEAGFNQPQHF
. TRBJ1-2 . TRBV5-8 TGTGCCAGCAGCATGGACCCAAACTATGGCTACACCTTC CASSMDPNYGYTF